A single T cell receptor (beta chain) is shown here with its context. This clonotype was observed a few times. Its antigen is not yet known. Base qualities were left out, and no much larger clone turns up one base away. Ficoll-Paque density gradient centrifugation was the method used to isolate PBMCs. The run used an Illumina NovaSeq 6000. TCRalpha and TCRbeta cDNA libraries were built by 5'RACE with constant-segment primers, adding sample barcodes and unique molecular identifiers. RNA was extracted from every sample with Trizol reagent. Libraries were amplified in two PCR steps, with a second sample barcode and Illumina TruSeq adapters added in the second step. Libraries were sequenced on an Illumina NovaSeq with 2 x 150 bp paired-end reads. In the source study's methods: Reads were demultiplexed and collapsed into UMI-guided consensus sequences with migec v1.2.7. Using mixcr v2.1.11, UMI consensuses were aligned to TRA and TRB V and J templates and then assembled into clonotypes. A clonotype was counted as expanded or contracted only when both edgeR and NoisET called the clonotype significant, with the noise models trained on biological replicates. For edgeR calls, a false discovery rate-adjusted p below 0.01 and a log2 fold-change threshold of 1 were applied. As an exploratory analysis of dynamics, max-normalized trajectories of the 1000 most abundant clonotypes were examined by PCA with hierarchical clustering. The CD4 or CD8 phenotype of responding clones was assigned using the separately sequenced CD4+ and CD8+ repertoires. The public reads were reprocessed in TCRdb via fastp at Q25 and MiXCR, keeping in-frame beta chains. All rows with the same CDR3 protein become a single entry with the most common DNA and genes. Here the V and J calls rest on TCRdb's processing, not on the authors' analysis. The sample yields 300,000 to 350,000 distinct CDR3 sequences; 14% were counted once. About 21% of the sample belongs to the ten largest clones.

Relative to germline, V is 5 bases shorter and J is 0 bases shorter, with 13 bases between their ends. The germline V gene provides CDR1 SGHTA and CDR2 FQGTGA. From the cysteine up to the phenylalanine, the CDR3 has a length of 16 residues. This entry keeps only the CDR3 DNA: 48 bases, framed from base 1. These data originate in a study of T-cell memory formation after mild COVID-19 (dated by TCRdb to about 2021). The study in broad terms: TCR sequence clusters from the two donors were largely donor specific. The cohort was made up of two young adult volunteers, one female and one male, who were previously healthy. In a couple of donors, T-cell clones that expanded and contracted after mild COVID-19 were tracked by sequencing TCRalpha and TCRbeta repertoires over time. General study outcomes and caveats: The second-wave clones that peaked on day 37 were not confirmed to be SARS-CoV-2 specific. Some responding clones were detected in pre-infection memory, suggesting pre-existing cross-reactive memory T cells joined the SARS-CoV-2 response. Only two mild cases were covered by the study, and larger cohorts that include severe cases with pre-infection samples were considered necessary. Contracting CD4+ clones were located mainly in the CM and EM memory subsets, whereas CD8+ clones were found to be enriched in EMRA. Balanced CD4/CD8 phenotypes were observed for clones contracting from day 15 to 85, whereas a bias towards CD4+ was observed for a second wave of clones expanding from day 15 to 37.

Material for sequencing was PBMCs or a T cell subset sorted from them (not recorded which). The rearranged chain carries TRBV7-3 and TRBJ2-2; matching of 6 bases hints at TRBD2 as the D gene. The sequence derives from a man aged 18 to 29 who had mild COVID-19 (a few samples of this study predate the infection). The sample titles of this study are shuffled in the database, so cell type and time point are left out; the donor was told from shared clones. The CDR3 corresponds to CASSPLGGANTGELFF. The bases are TGTGCCAGCAGCCCTCTTGGCGGGGCGAACACCGGGGAGCTGTTTTTT. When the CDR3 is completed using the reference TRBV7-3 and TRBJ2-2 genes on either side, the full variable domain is GAGVSQTPSNKVTEKGKYVELRCDPISGHTALYWYRQSLGQGPEFLIYFQGTGAADDSGLPNDRFFAVRPEGSVSTLKIQRTERGDSAVYLCASSPLGGANTGELFFGEGSRLTVL.